The rows below give T cell receptor beta chains drawn from one sample of a study of cytomegalovirus exposure and HLA in healthy donors. Libraries were prepared by immunoSEQ multiplex PCR; TCRdb keeps only in-frame clonotypes and omits some of them. The sample contains 150,000 to 200,000 clones, more than 70% of which appear only once. Sequenced: PBMCs. These receptors were obtained from a girl aged 5-17 years in good health and CMV-seropositive. Each CDR3 is given with its conserved first and last residue. D genes are given only for firm matches. Size is omitted from some rows. Given values are once, few, many or a class for expanded clones.

v_gene: TRBV11-1; d_gene: TRBD2; abundance: .; j_gene: TRBJ2-3; CDR3aa: CASSLGSGRSTDTQYF; CDR3nt: TGTGCCAGCAGCTTAGGTAGCGGGCGTAGCACAGATACGCAGTATTTT
v_gene: TRBV5-1; d_gene: TRBD2; abundance: .; j_gene: TRBJ2-1; CDR3aa: CASSLAGGNEQFF; CDR3nt: TGCGCCAGCAGCTTGGCGGGAGGCAATGAGCAGTTCTTC
v_gene: TRBV10-3; d_gene: TRBD2; abundance: .; j_gene: TRBJ2-7; CDR3aa: CAISGGTSGRTFYEQYF; CDR3nt: TGTGCCATCAGTGGCGGGACTAGCGGGAGGACTTTCTACGAGCAGTACTTC
v_gene: TRBV2; d_gene: TRBD1; abundance: .; j_gene: TRBJ1-4; CDR3aa: CASRKTGGGEKLFF; CDR3nt: TGTGCCAGCAGGAAGACAGGGGGCGGTGAAAAACTGTTTTTT
v_gene: TRBV4-2; d_gene: .; abundance: .; j_gene: TRBJ2-7; CDR3aa: CASSQGGSTYEQYF; CDR3nt: TGTGCCAGCAGCCAGGGAGGTAGTACCTACGAGCAGTACTTC
v_gene: TRBV18; d_gene: TRBD1; abundance: .; j_gene: TRBJ2-7; CDR3aa: CASSPPGTASYEQYF; CDR3nt: TGTGCCAGCTCACCACCCGGGACAGCCTCCTACGAGCAGTACTTC
v_gene: TRBV4-1; d_gene: TRBD1; abundance: .; j_gene: TRBJ1-5; CDR3aa: CASTNDRDSNQPQHF; CDR3nt: TGCGCCAGCACCAACGACAGGGATAGCAATCAGCCCCAGCATTTT
v_gene: TRBV4-1; d_gene: .; abundance: few; j_gene: TRBJ2-7; CDR3aa: CASSQESFRALGHEQYF; CDR3nt: TGCGCCAGCAGCCAAGAGAGTTTTCGAGCGTTAGGCCACGAGCAGTACTTC
v_gene: TRBV29-1; d_gene: TRBD2; abundance: .; j_gene: TRBJ2-1; CDR3aa: CSGAGLAEGIEQFF; CDR3nt: TGCAGCGGTGCGGGACTAGCGGAGGGGATTGAGCAGTTCTTC
v_gene: TRBV7-3; d_gene: TRBD2; abundance: .; j_gene: TRBJ2-1; CDR3aa: CASSAMGAGGPDEQFF; CDR3nt: TGTGCCAGCAGCGCTATGGGGGCGGGAGGGCCCGATGAGCAGTTCTTC
v_gene: TRBV27; d_gene: .; abundance: .; j_gene: TRBJ1-1; CDR3aa: CASRRQNTEAFF; CDR3nt: TGTGCCAGCCGCCGACAGAACACTGAAGCTTTCTTT
v_gene: TRBV5-1; d_gene: .; abundance: .; j_gene: TRBJ1-2; CDR3aa: CASSLTSAENGYTF; CDR3nt: TGCGCCAGCAGCTTAACGAGCGCCGAGAATGGCTACACCTTC
v_gene: TRBV27; d_gene: TRBD2; abundance: .; j_gene: TRBJ2-7; CDR3aa: CASSLGTSMPYEQYF; CDR3nt: TGTGCCAGCAGTCTCGGGACTAGTATGCCCTACGAGCAGTACTTC
v_gene: TRBV12-5; d_gene: .; abundance: .; j_gene: TRBJ2-3; CDR3aa: CASLETGADTQYF; CDR3nt: TGTGCTAGCCTCGAGACGGGGGCAGATACGCAGTATTTT
v_gene: TRBV6-6; d_gene: .; abundance: .; j_gene: TRBJ1-2; CDR3aa: CASSHERGYTF; CDR3nt: TGTGCCAGCAGTCATGAACGGGGCTACACCTTC
v_gene: TRBV7-9; d_gene: .; abundance: .; j_gene: TRBJ2-7; CDR3aa: CSSKLENNEQYF; CDR3nt: TGTTCCAGCAAACTAGAGAACAACGAGCAGTACTTC
v_gene: TRBV7-9; d_gene: .; abundance: .; j_gene: TRBJ2-4; CDR3aa: CASSSVVAKNIQYF; CDR3nt: TGTGCCAGCAGCTCGGTCGTAGCCAAAAACATTCAGTACTTC
v_gene: TRBV5-4; d_gene: TRBD1; abundance: .; j_gene: TRBJ1-2; CDR3aa: CASSLGGGIYGYTF; CDR3nt: TGTGCCAGCAGCTTGGGAGGGGGCATCTATGGCTACACCTTC
v_gene: TRBV5-8; d_gene: TRBD2; abundance: few; j_gene: TRBJ2-5; CDR3aa: CASSKWTSGRAVETQYF; CDR3nt: TGTGCCAGCAGCAAATGGACTAGCGGGAGGGCCGTTGAGACCCAGTACTTC
v_gene: TRBV6-1; d_gene: .; abundance: .; j_gene: TRBJ1-3; CDR3aa: CASSEWAGNPGNTIYF; CDR3nt: TGTGCCAGCAGTGAATGGGCAGGTAATCCCGGAAACACCATATATTTT
v_gene: TRBV5-4; d_gene: .; abundance: few; j_gene: TRBJ2-1; CDR3aa: CASSLSIEQFF; CDR3nt: TGTGCCAGCAGCTTGTCCATTGAGCAGTTCTTC
v_gene: TRBV12-5; d_gene: .; abundance: .; j_gene: TRBJ1-2; CDR3aa: CASGLSTSGTLYGYTF; CDR3nt: TGTGCTAGTGGTTTGTCGACCTCCGGGACATTGTATGGCTACACCTTC
v_gene: TRBV9; d_gene: .; abundance: .; j_gene: TRBJ2-3; CDR3aa: CASSVGGGRVTDTQYF; CDR3nt: TGTGCCAGCAGCGTAGGTGGGGGCAGGGTGACAGATACGCAGTATTTT
v_gene: TRBV6-5; d_gene: .; abundance: .; j_gene: TRBJ2-1; CDR3aa: CASSSTARERQFF; CDR3nt: TGTGCCAGCAGTTCCACCGCGAGGGAGAGGCAGTTCTTC
v_gene: TRBV19; d_gene: TRBD1; abundance: .; j_gene: TRBJ1-6; CDR3aa: CASSPGQERLPLHF; CDR3nt: TGTGCCAGTAGTCCGGGACAGGAAAGGTTACCCCTCCACTTT
v_gene: TRBV6-6; d_gene: .; abundance: .; j_gene: TRBJ2-4; CDR3aa: CASSYSTDIQYF; CDR3nt: TGTGCCAGCAGTTACTCGACTGACATTCAGTACTTC
v_gene: TRBV27; d_gene: TRBD2; abundance: .; j_gene: TRBJ2-7; CDR3aa: CASSLLGTSVYEQYF; CDR3nt: TGTGCCAGCAGTTTACTTGGGACTAGCGTATACGAGCAGTACTTC
v_gene: TRBV19; d_gene: .; abundance: .; j_gene: TRBJ2-1; CDR3aa: CASSMGGLSYNEQFF; CDR3nt: TGTGCCAGTAGTATGGGCGGACTTTCCTACAATGAGCAGTTCTTC
v_gene: TRBV6-1; d_gene: TRBD2; abundance: few; j_gene: TRBJ2-1; CDR3aa: CASPRTSGRNEQFF; CDR3nt: TGTGCCAGCCCTAGGACTAGCGGGAGGAATGAGCAGTTCTTC
v_gene: TRBV29-1; d_gene: .; abundance: .; j_gene: TRBJ2-2; CDR3aa: CSVLSGELFF; CDR3nt: TGCAGCGTTCTCTCCGGGGAGCTGTTTTTT
v_gene: TRBV2; d_gene: TRBD1; abundance: once; j_gene: TRBJ2-5; CDR3aa: CASSPGQGAETQYF; CDR3nt: TGTGCCAGCAGCCCCGGACAGGGGGCAGAGACCCAGTACTTC
v_gene: TRBV6-1; d_gene: .; abundance: .; j_gene: TRBJ1-2; CDR3aa: CASSVTQLLYGYTF; CDR3nt: TGTGCCAGCAGCGTAACACAGCTACTCTATGGCTACACCTTC